The 3 T cell receptor beta chains below come from one sample, sequenced in a study of beta chain features in type 1 diabetes. Study observations and caveats: Type 1 diabetes patients had moderately but significantly shorter TCRB CDR3s in all four CD4+ subsets.

No antigens are known for them. Expressed TCRB transcripts were sequenced, since all the RNA that had been isolated was reverse transcribed. Produced via immunoSEQ multiplex PCR; TCRdb's table is partial and in-frame only. This sample yields about 300,000 clones, of which roughly 14% are seen a single time; about 0.016% belongs to the top ten. Sequenced: naive CD4+ T cells from blood. These receptors were collected from a woman aged 18 to 35 with type 1 diabetes.

The chain is built from TRBV28 and TRBJ2-7, with D possibly TRBD2 on 6 matching bases. Per the germline V gene, CDR1 is MDHEN and CDR2 is SYDVKM. V dropped 9 bases and J dropped 4 bases, with 16 bases sitting between them. This CDR3 contains 13 residues. CDR3 residues: CASYGVGTYEQYF. In DNA, the CDR3 is TGTGCCAGTTACGGTGTAGGGACTTACGAGCAGTACTTC.

Here the CDR3 reads CAWTDGRQTQYF. The CDR3 coding sequence is TGTGCCTGGACGGATGGGAGGCAGACCCAGTACTTC. The V gene is TRBV30, the J gene TRBJ2-5; tentative D call: TRBD2 (6 bases). Trimming shortened V by 4 bases and J by 6 bases, and 12 bases separated the two germline ends. This CDR3 spans 12 amino acids. Germline V gives CDR1 GTSNPN, CDR2 SVGIG (reference sequence).

There are a few counts of this clone. This chain links TRBV30 with TRBJ2-3; unclear D gene. V was pared by 4 bases and J by 3 bases, with 8 bases between. This CDR3 spans 12 amino acids. The germline V gene has CDR1 GTSNPN and CDR2 SVGIG (reference sequence). As DNA, the CDR3 is TGTGCCTGGAATCTCCGGACAGATACGCAGTATTTT. Protein: CAWNLRTDTQYF.